This T cell receptor beta chain emerged from a study of shared clonotypes between healthy human individuals (TCRdb year 2020). About the full investigation: Three men and a couple of women, aged 18 to 49 years, made up the cohort. Different laboratories and diverse techniques were used to prepare libraries and sequence TCR repertoires, to increase sequencing depth and limit assay-specific biases. For each donor, CD4 naive and CD4 memory were each run on three plates, CD8 naive on two plates, and CD8 memory on one plate. Each donor's leukapheresis produced roughly between about 0.8 and 8.9 billion PBMCs. The study deeply sequenced blood TCR repertoires of five healthy adults to estimate repertoire size and the extent of clonotype sharing between individuals. On the study overall, not on this receptor specifically: Rarefaction of sorted-subset datasets indicated incomplete sequencing despite the large sequencing depth. Compared with non-shared clonotypes, clonotypes shared by all four sorted-subset donors had higher generation probabilities. The genetic and exposure-history diversity represented was limited by the small number of donors. Sampling was restricted to blood, and TCR repertoires in tissue are likely to differ from TCR repertoires in blood. Larger estimated clonotype richness was generally found for naive subsets than for memory subsets. About 5% of naive CD4, around 4% of naive CD8, approximately 2.2% of memory CD4, and 0.4% of memory CD8 clonotypes were shared across several donors. Pairwise subsampling led to the expectation that sequencing depth would affect the degree of clonotype sharing among donors.

The donors were healthy, HIV-negative adults who had no recently reported acute infections or vaccinations. Only Caucasian adults living in Nashville, Tennessee, USA were represented among the donors. CD4+ T cells were enriched by magnetic negative selection, after which naive cells were positively selected on CD45RA and the negative fraction was taken as the memory subset. Blood was obtained by leukapheresis, after which PBMCs were separated by Ficoll-Histopaque density gradient centrifugation and cryopreserved in liquid nitrogen vapor phase. Purity and quantity of every magnetically sorted T cell population were checked by analytical flow cytometry. From each sorted fraction, genomic DNA was isolated and quantified by UV absorbance on a Nanodrop 2000c. This clone was observed a handful of times. Which antigen it targets is not known. Per-nucleotide qualities are absent, and no much larger clonotype sits a single base away.

CDR3 length: 16 amino acids, cysteine to phenylalanine. The entry retains the CDR3 DNA only, 48 bases that are in frame from base 1. V loses 5 bases, J loses 0 bases, and the germline ends lie 14 bases apart. CDR1 KGHSH and CDR2 LQKENI are derived from the germline V gene. Using the deep immunoSEQ assay, multiplex PCR amplified TCR CDR3 regions from genomic DNA. For each cell subset, the extracted genomic DNA was distributed evenly across all wells of several immunoSEQ 96-well plates, and each plate served as one replicate. For sorted subsets, each replicate PCR was loaded with 150 to 250 ng genomic DNA, equivalent to 30,000 or so T cell genomes. Purified libraries were quantified with a Qubit 3.0 fluorometer, sized on a Bioanalyzer 2100, and re-quantified with the KAPA Library Quantification kit. Every immunoSEQ 96-well plate was sequenced on a dedicated single-read 150-cycle Illumina NextSeq 550 flow cell. Turning to the authors' computational methods: Because the immunoSEQ output held only junctional sequences and lacked quality scores, the filtering could not match the filtering applied to full-length reads. Sequences were annotated with PyIR, a Python wrapper for IgBLAST v1.9, and V/J genes and CDR3 were assigned using IMGT germline references. Reads were removed for weak V/J assignments (E-value above 1e-6), missing CDR3, stop codons, out-of-frame junctions, or ambiguous translated residues. A V3J clonotype was defined by an identical inferred V gene, J gene, and CDR3 amino acid sequence. The percentage overlap between two repertoires was calculated by dividing the number of shared unique clonotypes by the size of the smaller repertoire. Three approaches were used to assess repertoire richness: RTK rarefaction, the Chao1 estimator, and Recon v2.1 estimates of unobserved clonotypes. Generation probabilities for all TCRbeta clonotypes obtained by the gDNA method from a handful of donors were computed using OLGA. TCRdb re-hosts the immuneACCESS table, in-frame sequences only. Its copies lack some clones; in the studies checked, an unresolved V gene accounts for under half of them, and the cause for the rest is not known. The D gene and trimming were derived from the DNA, and the V and J assignments and clone size from that table. Here the sample has around 330,000 clones; over 65% occur a single time. Of the sample, about 9.3% is held by the ten largest clones.

Sequenced sample: memory CD4+ T cells sorted from blood. The cell subset or site label corresponds to: CD45RA-negative fraction. The origin of this receptor is a man aged 25-45 years in good health. The chain uses TRBV18 and TRBJ2-1; confidence is insufficient to name the D gene. CDR3 region: CASSVKTGSSYNEQFF. The DNA reads TGTGCCAGCTCAGTTAAGACTGGCAGCTCCTACAATGAGCAGTTCTTC.